One TCR beta chain is described in this entry. This sample was included in a study of blood T cell repertoires in COVID-19. As for the study in general: Italy, Spain and the United States were the sources of the convalescent and acute COVID-19 samples.

Participants were placed into cohorts based on the clinical history they reported. Original handling: Cell counts per sample came from amplifying reference gene primers. Libraries were prepared by immunoSEQ multiplex PCR; TCRdb keeps only in-frame clonotypes and omits some of them. V and J calls and clone size are as listed in that table; D and trimming were resolved from the DNA. The data hold about 160,000 clones, with 80% observed a single time. Looked up from germline, CDR1 is SNHLY and CDR2 is FYNNEI. V shed 3 bases, J shed 8 bases, and the junction held 9 bases outside the gene matches. CDR3 length: 14 residues.

The TCR was taken from a woman aged 60-75 years who had recovered from COVID-19. Sequenced: PBMCs or T cells enriched from blood (not recorded which). The rearrangement links TRBV2 to TRBJ2-7; TRBD2 aligns across 8 bases. CDR3 in DNA: TGTGCCAGCAGTGAGTCGGGACTAGTCCGCCAGCAGTACTTC. Protein: CASSESGLVRQQYF. Combining the CDR3 with reference TRBV2 and TRBJ2-7 gives the whole variable domain EPEVTQTPSHQVTQMGQEVILRCVPISNHLYFYWYRQILGQKVEFLVSFYNNEISEKSEIFDDQFSVERPDGSNFTLKIRSTKLEDSAMYFCASSESGLVRQQYFGPGTRLTVT.